This T cell receptor beta chain was recorded in a study of blood T cells in healthy people across ages. Study conclusions and caveats: No conclusive comparison of naive versus antigen-experienced cells was possible with unsorted PBMCs. The study found more naive CD4+ cells and higher diversity in long-lived than aged donors.

After removal of 4 bases from V and 3 bases from J, the junction contained 5 bases not matched to a gene. The CDR3 length is 16 residues. Germline CDR1 SNHLY, CDR2 FYNNEI. Donors each provided roughly 11 milliliters of peripheral blood. This clonotype showed up just once. Its antigen is not known. Through a sample-barcoded 5' primer and a J-beta primer mix, a second PCR was run for roughly 7 to 11 cycles. TCRdb fed the 5' RACE reads into MiXCR, producing one record per CDR3 protein. This sample has roughly 1,500,000 distinct CDR3 sequences; 30% to 40% occur once, and the top ten carry roughly 10%. The receptor comes from a woman aged 25 to 45 in good health. The chain joins TRBV2 to TRBJ2-1; 11 nucleotides match TRBD2. The material sequenced was blood. CDR3 sequence reads: CASSVQGTSGYNEQFF. The CDR3 bases are TGTGCCAGCAGTGTTCAAGGGACTAGCGGCTACAATGAGCAGTTCTTC. Drawing the rest from reference TRBV2 and TRBJ2-1, the complete variable domain is EPEVTQTPSHQVTQMGQEVILRCVPISNHLYFYWYRQILGQKVEFLVSFYNNEISEKSEIFDDQFSVERPDGSNFTLKIRSTKLEDSAMYFCASSVQGTSGYNEQFFGPGTRLTVL.